The 10 T cell receptor beta chains reported below all come from one sample, sequenced in a study of blood T cells in healthy people across ages. For the second PCR, which ran for 7 to 11 cycles, a sample-barcoded 5' primer and a J-beta primer mix were used. MiXCR, applied by TCRdb to the 5' RACE reads, yields one record per CDR3 protein. The data contain about 1.4 million distinct CDR3 sequences, around 55% of them seen just once; the ten biggest clones take up over 6.5%. Source material: blood. The receptors were sampled from a man aged 18 to 29 in good health.

About this clonotype: One end of the junction is discordant with germline, which a read error may explain. V is TRBV6-5 and J is TRBJ2-4, with D possibly matching TRBD1 (6 bases). Germline CDR1 is MNHEY and CDR2 is SVGAGI. This CDR3 has 15 amino acids. The CDR3 nucleotides read TGTGCCAGCAGTTACTCTTCAGGGGTAAAAACCATTCAGTACTTC. Protein product: CASSYSSGVKTIQYF.

The V gene is TRBV4-2, the J gene TRBJ1-2, with D tentatively TRBD1 (6 bases). V was clipped by 6 bases and J by 2 bases, with 16 bases between them. The length of the CDR3 is 15 residues. Germline CDR1 LGHNA, CDR2 YNFKEQ. The CDR3 sequence is CASSSGEGANYGYTF. In DNA, the CDR3 is TGTGCCAGCAGTTCAGGGGAAGGGGCCAACTATGGCTACACCTTC.

The chain carries TRBV5-1 and TRBJ2-7; 7 bases agree with TRBD1. Germline CDR1 SGHRS, CDR2 YFSETQ. V lost 3 bases and J lost 0; bases outside the gene matches: 6. This CDR3 spans 15 amino acids. CDR3 nucleotides: TGCGCCAGCAGCTCCCGACAGGGTGCCTCCTACGAGCAGTACTTC. It encodes CASSSRQGASYEQYF.

The chain couples TRBV4-1 to TRBJ1-5, with a weak D call TRBD1 (6 bases). Germline CDR1 is MGHRA and CDR2 is YSYEKL. This CDR3 contains 16 residues. V was cut by 1 base and J by 4 bases, with 14 bases left in between. CDR3 DNA: TGCGCCAGCAGCCAAGTAGGGGGACATAGAAATCAGCCCCAGCATTTT. The encoded protein is CASSQVGGHRNQPQHF.

The rearrangement links TRBV20-1 to TRBJ1-1; possibly TRBD1 for D (5 bases). Germline V gene data show CDR1 as DFQATT and CDR2 as SNEGSKA (reference sequence). CDR3 size: 13 residues. V lost 3 bases and J lost 1, with 9 bases in between. CDR3 sequence (DNA): TGCAGTGCTAGCTCCGGGGCGAACACTGAAGCTTTCTTT. Its translation is CSASSGANTEAFF.

The rearrangement joins TRBV5-1 to TRBJ1-5; a weak D match, TRBD1 (5 bases). Trimming removed 4 bases at V and 5 bases at J, with 16 bases between. The CDR3 is made up of 15 amino acids. The germline V gene encodes CDR1 SGHRS and CDR2 YFSETQ. CDR3 in DNA: TGCGCCAGCAGCCTCAATCCCAGGGAAGATCAGCCCCAGCATTTT. Its translation is CASSLNPREDQPQHF. Supplemented by reference TRBV5-1 and TRBJ1-5, the full variable domain reads KAGVTQTPRYLIKTRGQQVTLSCSPISGHRSVSWYQQTPGQGLQFLFEYFSETQRNKGNFPGRFSGRQFSNSRSEMNVSTLELGDSALYLCASSLNPREDQPQHFGDGTRLSIL.

The gene calls are TRBV5-1 and TRBJ2-7; D perhaps matches TRBD1 (5 bases). CDR1 is SGHRS, CDR2 YFSETQ, per germline. CDR3 size: 15 residues. V lost 0 bases and J 4 bases, leaving 14 bases between the germline ends. CDR3 in amino acids: CASSLADRLLYEQYF. In DNA, the CDR3 is TGCGCCAGCAGCTTGGCCGACAGACTCCTATACGAGCAGTACTTC.

The genes are TRBV6-1 and TRBJ2-5; D possibly uses TRBD1 or TRBD2 (5 bases each). Germline CDR1 is MNHNS and CDR2 is SASEGT. The CDR3 loop spans 13 amino acids. V lost 2 bases and J lost 11, with 15 bases in between. CDR3 in DNA: TGTGCCAGCAGTGAAAGAGGGGCTAGTGAGCAGTACTTC. As protein: CASSERGASEQYF.

This sequence joins TRBV12-3 or TRBV12-4 and TRBJ2-7, with D tentatively TRBD2 (7 bases). This CDR3 has 15 amino acids. The germline V and J ends were trimmed by 1 base and 7 bases, with 17 bases remaining between them. As DNA, the CDR3 is TGTGCCAGCAGTTTAGATGGGGGGGCCCAAGGGGAGCAGTACTTC. This encodes CASSLDGGAQGEQYF.

The chain uses TRBV5-1 and TRBJ2-6; D may be TRBD1 (6 bases). From germline, CDR1 is SGHRS and CDR2 YFSETQ. The V end lost 4 bases, the J end lost 4 bases, and 12 bases lay between the germline ends. This CDR3 contains 15 residues. The CDR3 loop is CASSNQGTGANVLTF. CDR3 sequence (DNA): TGCGCCAGCAGCAACCAGGGGACCGGGGCCAACGTCCTGACTTTC.